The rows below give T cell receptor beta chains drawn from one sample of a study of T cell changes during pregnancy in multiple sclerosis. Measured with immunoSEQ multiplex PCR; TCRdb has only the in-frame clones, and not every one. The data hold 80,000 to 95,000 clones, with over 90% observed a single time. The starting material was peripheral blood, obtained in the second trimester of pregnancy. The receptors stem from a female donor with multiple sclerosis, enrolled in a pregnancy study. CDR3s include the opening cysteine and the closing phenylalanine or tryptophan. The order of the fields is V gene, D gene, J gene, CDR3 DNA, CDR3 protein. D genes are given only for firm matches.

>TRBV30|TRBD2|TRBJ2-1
TGTGCCTGGAGTCATTCTGGACTAGCGGGGAATGAGCAGTTCTTC
CAWSHSGLAGNEQFF
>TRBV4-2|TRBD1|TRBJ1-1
TGTGCCAGCAGCCAAGCTCATCTACAGGGGCAGGAAGCTTTCTTT
CASSQAHLQGQEAFF
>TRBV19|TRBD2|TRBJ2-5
TGTGCCAGTAGTCCATCCGGGACTAGAGGGGAGACCCAGTACTTC
CASSPSGTRGETQYF
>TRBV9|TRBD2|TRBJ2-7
TGTGCCAGCAGCGGGGGGGGAAAGGGCTACGAGCAGTACTTC
CASSGGGKGYEQYF
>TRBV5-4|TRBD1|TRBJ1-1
TGTGCCAGCATCGTATCTGGGACAGGGAACACTGAAGCTTTCTTT
CASIVSGTGNTEAFF
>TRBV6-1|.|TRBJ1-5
TGTGCCAGCAGTCAGGGTTCGGCTCAGCCCCAGCATTTT
CASSQGSAQPQHF
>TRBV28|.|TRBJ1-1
TGTGCCTCGTTGAACACTGAAGCTTTCTTT
CASLNTEAFF
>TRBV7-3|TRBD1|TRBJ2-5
TGTGCCAGCAGCATTACAGGGGCCCAAGAGACCCAGTACTTC
CASSITGAQETQYF
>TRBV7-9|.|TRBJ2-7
TGTGCCAGCAGCTTAGAATGGAGCTCCTACGAGCAGTACTTC
CASSLEWSSYEQYF
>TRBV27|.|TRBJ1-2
TGTGCCAGCAGTTTAGTCGGGGACTATGGCTACACCTTC
CASSLVGDYGYTF
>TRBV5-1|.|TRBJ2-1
TGCGCCAGACTAGGACGGGAGTACTACAATGAGCAGTTCTTC
CARLGREYYNEQFF
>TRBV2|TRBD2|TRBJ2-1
TGTGCCAGCATGGGAGGGGAGTTCTTC
CASMGGEFF